This T cell receptor (beta chain) was captured by sequencing in a study of identical twins. This clonotype appeared many times. Antigen unknown. One entry per CDR3 protein, called by TCRdb with MiXCR from the 5' RACE reads. The sample has 420,000 or so distinct CDR3 sequences, 18% seen once. Study-wide findings and caveats: Among monozygotic twins, out-of-frame TCR alpha sharing exceeded what models predicted.

The V end lost 2 bases, the J end lost 10 bases, and 11 bases lay between the germline ends. Germline lookup yields CDR1 MDHEN and CDR2 SYDVKM. The CDR3 loop spans 12 amino acids. Sequencing was carried out using naive T cells sorted from blood. The origin of this receptor is a man aged 45 to 65 in good health. The chain couples TRBV28 to TRBJ1-1; unclear D gene. The CDR3 DNA reads TGTGCCAGCAGTTTAGGGTCCGGGTCAGCTTTCTTT. Translation gives CASSLGSGSAFF. The variable domain in full, completed from reference TRBV28 and TRBJ1-1, reads DVKVTQSSRYLVKRTGEKVFLECVQDMDHENMFWYRQDPGLGLRLIYFSYDVKMKEKGDIPEGYSVSREKKERFSLILESASTNQTSMYLCASSLGSGSAFFGQGTRLTVV.